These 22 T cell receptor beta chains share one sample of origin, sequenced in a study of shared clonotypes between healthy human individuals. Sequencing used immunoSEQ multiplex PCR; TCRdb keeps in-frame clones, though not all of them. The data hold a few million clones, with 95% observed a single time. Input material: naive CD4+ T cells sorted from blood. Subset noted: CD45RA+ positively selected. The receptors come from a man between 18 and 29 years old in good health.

The CDR3, as DNA: TGTGCCAGCAGACTCTCGGGAACTGGAGGCTACACCTTC. Translated: CASRLSGTGGYTF. The V call is TRBV6-5, the J call TRBJ1-2; D is ambiguous. Deletions cut 6 bases from V and 8 bases from J, with 16 bases between. Germline assignment: CDR1 MNHEY and CDR2 SVGAGI. The CDR3 extends over 13 amino acids.

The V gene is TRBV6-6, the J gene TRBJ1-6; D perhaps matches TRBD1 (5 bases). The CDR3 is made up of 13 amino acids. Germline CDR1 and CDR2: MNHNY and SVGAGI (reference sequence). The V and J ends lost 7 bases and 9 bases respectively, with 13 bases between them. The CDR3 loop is CASMRGGGSPLHF. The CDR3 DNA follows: TGTGCCAGCATGAGGGGAGGCGGTTCACCCCTCCACTTT.

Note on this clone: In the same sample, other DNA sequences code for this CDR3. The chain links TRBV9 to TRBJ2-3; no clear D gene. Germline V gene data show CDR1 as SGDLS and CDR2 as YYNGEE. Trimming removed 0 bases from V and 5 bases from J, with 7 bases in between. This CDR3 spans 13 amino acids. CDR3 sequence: CASSVGGGDTQYF. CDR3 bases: TGTGCCAGCAGCGTAGGGGGTGGAGATACGCAGTATTTT.

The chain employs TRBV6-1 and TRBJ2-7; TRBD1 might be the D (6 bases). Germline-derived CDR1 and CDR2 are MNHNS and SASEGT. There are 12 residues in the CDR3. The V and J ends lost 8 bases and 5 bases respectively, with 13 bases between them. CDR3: CASASGDNEQYF. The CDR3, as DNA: TGTGCCAGCGCCTCAGGGGACAACGAGCAGTACTTC.

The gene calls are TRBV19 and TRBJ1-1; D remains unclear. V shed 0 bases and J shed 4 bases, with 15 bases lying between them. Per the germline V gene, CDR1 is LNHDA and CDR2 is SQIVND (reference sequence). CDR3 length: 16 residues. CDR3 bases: TGTGCCAGTAGTATAGATCTAGCCACCCGTGGCACTGAAGCTTTCTTT. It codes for CASSIDLATRGTEAFF.

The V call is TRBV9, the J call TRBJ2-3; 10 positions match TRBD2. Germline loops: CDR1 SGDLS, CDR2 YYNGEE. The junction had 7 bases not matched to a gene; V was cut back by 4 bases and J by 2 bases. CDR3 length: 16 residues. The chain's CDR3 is CASSIGLAEITDTQYF. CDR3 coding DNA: TGTGCCAGCAGCATCGGACTAGCGGAGATCACAGATACGCAGTATTTT.

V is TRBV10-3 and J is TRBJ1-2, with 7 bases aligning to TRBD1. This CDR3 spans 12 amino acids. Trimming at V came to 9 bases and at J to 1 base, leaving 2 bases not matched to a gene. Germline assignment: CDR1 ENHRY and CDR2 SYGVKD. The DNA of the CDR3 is TGTGCCATAGGGACAGATAACTATGGCTACACCTTC. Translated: CAIGTDNYGYTF.

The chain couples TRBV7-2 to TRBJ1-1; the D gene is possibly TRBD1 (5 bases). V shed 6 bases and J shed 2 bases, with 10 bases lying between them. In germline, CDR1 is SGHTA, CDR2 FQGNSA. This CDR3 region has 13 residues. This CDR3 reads CASRRDGNTEAFF. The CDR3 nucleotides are TGTGCCAGCAGGCGGGACGGAAACACTGAAGCTTTCTTT.

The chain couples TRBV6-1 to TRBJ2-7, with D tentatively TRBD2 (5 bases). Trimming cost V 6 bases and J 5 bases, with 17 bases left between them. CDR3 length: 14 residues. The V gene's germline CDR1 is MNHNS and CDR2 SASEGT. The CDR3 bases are TGTGCCAGCAGATCATTGACGAGGGTGCACGAGCAGTACTTC. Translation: CASRSLTRVHEQYF.

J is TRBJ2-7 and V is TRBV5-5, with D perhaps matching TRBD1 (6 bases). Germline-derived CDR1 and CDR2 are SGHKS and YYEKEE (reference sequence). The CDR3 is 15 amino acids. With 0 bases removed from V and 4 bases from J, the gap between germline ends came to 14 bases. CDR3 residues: CASSLAAGDIYEQYF. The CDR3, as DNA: TGTGCCAGCAGCTTGGCGGCAGGGGACATATACGAGCAGTACTTC.

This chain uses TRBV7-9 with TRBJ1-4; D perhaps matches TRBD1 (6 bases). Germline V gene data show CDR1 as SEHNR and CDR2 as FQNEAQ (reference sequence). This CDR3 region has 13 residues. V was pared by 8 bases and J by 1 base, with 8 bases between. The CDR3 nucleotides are TGTGCCAGCGGAGGGGGAACTAATGAAAAACTGTTTTTT. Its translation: CASGGGTNEKLFF.

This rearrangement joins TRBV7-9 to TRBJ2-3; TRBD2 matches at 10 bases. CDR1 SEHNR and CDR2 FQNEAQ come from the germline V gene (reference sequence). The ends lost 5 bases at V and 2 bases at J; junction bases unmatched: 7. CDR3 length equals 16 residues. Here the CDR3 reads CASSKGAGGLTDTQYF. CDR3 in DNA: TGTGCCAGCAGCAAGGGAGCGGGAGGGCTCACAGATACGCAGTATTTT.

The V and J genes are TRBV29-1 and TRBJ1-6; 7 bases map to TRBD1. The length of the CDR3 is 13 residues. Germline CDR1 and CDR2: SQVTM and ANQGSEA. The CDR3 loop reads CRGTAYYNSPLHF. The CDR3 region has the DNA TGCAGGGGGACAGCATACTATAATTCACCCCTCCACTTT. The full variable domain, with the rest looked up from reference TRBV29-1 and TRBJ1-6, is SAVISQKPSRDICQRGTSLTIQCQVDSQVTMMFWYRQQPGQSLTLIATANQGSEATYESGFVIDKFPISRPNLTFSTLTVSNMSPEDSSIYLCRGTAYYNSPLHFGNGTRLTVT.

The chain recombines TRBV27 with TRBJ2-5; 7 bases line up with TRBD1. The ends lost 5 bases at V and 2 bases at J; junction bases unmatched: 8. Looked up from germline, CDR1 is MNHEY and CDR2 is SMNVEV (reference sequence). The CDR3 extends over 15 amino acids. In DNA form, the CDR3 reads TGTGCCAGCAGTCCCCAGGGGGTGGGTCAAGAGACCCAGTACTTC. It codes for CASSPQGVGQETQYF.

The CDR3 DNA reads as TGCGCCAGCAGCCAGGATAGGTTAGTGTATATGAACACTGAAGCTTTCTTT. It translates to CASSQDRLVYMNTEAFF. This sequence joins TRBV4-1 and TRBJ1-1, with no clear D. Germline V gene lookup returns CDR1 MGHRA and CDR2 YSYEKL. CDR3 size: 17 residues. Deletions cut 3 bases from V and 0 bases from J, with 17 bases between.

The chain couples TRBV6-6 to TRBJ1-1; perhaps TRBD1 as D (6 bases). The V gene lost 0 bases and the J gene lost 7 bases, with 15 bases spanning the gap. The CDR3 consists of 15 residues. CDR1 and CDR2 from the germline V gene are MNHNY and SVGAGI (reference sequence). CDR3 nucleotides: TGTGCCAGCAGTTACTCAACCACAGGGAGTCTTGAAGCTTTCTTT. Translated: CASSYSTTGSLEAFF.

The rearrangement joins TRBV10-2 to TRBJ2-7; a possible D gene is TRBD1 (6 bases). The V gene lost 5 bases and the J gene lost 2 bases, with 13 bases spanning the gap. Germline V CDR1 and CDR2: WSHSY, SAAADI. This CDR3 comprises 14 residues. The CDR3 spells CASSRLGTPYEQYF. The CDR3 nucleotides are TGCGCCAGCAGTCGGTTGGGGACACCCTACGAGCAGTACTTC.

As DNA, the CDR3 is TGCGCCAGCAGCGGGGGACCGCCTCTTACAGATACGCAGTATTTT. Encoded protein: CASSGGPPLTDTQYF. The rearrangement uses TRBV5-1 and TRBJ2-3; D possibly matches TRBD1 or TRBD2 (5 bases each). V was trimmed by 4 bases and J by 3 bases, leaving 15 bases between them. Germline CDR1 reads SGHRS; CDR2 reads YFSETQ. CDR3 size: 15 residues.

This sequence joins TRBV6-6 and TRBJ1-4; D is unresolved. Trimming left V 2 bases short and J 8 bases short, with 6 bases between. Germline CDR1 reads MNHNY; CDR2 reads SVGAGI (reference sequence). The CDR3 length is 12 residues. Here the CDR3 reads CASSYGWEKLFF. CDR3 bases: TGTGCCAGCAGTTACGGCTGGGAAAAACTGTTTTTT.

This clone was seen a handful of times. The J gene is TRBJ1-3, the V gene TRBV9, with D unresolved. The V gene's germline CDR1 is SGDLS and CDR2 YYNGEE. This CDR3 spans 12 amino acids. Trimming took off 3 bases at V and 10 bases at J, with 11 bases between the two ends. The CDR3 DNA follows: TGTGCCAGCAGCGGAAGCTTGGGGACCATATATTTT. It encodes CASSGSLGTIYF.

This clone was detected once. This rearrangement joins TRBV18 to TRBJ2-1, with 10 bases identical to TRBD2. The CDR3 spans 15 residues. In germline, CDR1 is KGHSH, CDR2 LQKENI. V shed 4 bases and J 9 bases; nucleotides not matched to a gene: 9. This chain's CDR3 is CASSRKRGGPVEQFF. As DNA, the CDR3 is TGTGCCAGCTCACGGAAGCGGGGGGGCCCTGTTGAGCAGTTCTTC.

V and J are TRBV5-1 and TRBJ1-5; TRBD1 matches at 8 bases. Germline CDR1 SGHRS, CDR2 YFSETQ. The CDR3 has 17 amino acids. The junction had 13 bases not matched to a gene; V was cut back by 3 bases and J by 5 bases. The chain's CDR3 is CASSWGRLPDRDQPQHF. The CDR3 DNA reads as TGCGCCAGCAGCTGGGGTCGATTACCGGACAGGGATCAGCCCCAGCATTTT.